This TCR beta chain was sequenced in a study of cytomegalovirus exposure and HLA in healthy donors. In regard to this clone: The antigen remains undetermined.

Whole-study findings and limits: The study labeled around 160 TCR beta chains cytomegalovirus-associated. Fewer than 20,000 TCR beta sequences were associated with HLA alleles at 0.05 false discovery rate in a later analysis.

The PCR ran on 60 Vbeta and 13 Jbeta primers. TCRdb's table, derived via immunoSEQ multiplex PCR, lists solely in-frame clones and lacks some. The sample has tens of thousands of clones, roughly 80% seen once. Germline lookup yields CDR1 SGDLS and CDR2 YYNGEE. This CDR3 is built from 18 residues. The V and J ends lost 0 bases and 3 bases, in that order; junction bases with no gene match: 9. The specimen sequenced was PBMCs. The rearrangement uses TRBV9 and TRBJ2-3; 11 bases are shared with TRBD2. The TCR comes from a woman between 40 and 55 years old in good health and CMV-seropositive. The CDR3 sequence: CASSVVAGGPGATDTQYF. CDR3 in DNA: TGTGCCAGCAGCGTAGTAGCGGGAGGGCCCGGTGCAACAGATACGCAGTATTTT. The full variable domain, rest sourced from reference TRBV9 and TRBJ2-3, is DSGVTQTPKHLITATGQRVTLRCSPRSGDLSVYWYQQSLDQGLQFLIQYYNGEERAKGNILERFSAQQFPDLHSELNLSSLELGDSALYFCASSVVAGGPGATDTQYFGPGTRLTVL.